These T cell receptor beta chains were read from a single sample in a study of blood T cells in healthy people across ages. TCRdb used MiXCR to reprocess the 5' RACE reads, holding one entry per CDR3 protein. This table holds around 1,700,000 distinct CDR3 sequences, 28% found once. Sample: blood. The receptors were sampled from a woman aged 25 to 39 in good health. Both conserved end residues are part of each CDR3. Clone size is shown for a subset of rows, as once, few, many or a class of expanded clone.

TRBV7-9,-,TRBJ2-1,CAISSGTGYNEKFF
TRBV5-1,-,TRBJ2-5,CTSSVGLADQETQYF
TRBV7-2,many,TRBJ2-7,CASSRGTGTSNINEQYF
TRBV7-2,-,TRBJ2-2,CASSFNRDYPNTGELFF
TRBV9,once,-,CASSVAGTQGPETQYF
TRBV28,few,TRBJ1-5,CASGRLTGDQPQHF
TRBV28,-,TRBJ1-2,CASSLRLVGGYTF
TRBV12-3/TRBV12-4,few,TRBJ2-7,CASSLANPYEQYF
TRBV20-1,-,TRBJ2-3,CSARGLAGAIGDTRYF
TRBV9,few,TRBJ2-3,CASSVVVLAGGLSTDTQYF
TRBV19,-,TRBJ1-1,CASSGSGQNTEAFF